This TCR beta chain was identified in a study of blood T cells in healthy people across ages (dated by TCRdb to the mid-2010s). Notes on the research overall: In model experiments, template switching captured roughly one uniquely barcoded TCR beta cDNA molecule for every two T cells. Four age groups were formed from the donors: young (average 16 years), middle-aged (just under 40), aged (about 68) and long-lived (around 80). Age-related changes in TCR beta repertoire diversity were measured in the study by deep sequencing normalized with unique cDNA molecular identifiers. To avoid experimental bias, donors of different ages were distributed randomly across sequencing lanes. The study analyzed two additional independent replicas of 1 million unique cDNA reads from the same blood draw for two donors, one aged 18 to 30 and one aged 80 or older. The research as a whole found: As age increased, observed TCR beta diversity per million T cells dropped in a roughly linear way, and a significant reduction was already evident by age roughly 36. Because the CMV infection status of the donors was unknown, age-related changes in expanded clonotypes may potentially have been confounded. There was a strong correlation between observed TCR beta diversity and the percentage of naive T cells measured by flow cytometry. Bulk unsorted PBMC profiling prevented conclusive comparison of naive and antigen-experienced compartments. Compared with the aged group, the long-lived group had more naive CD4+ T cells, fewer expanded clones and increased TCR diversity, suggesting age selection. Estimates of total diversity from one million sequenced T cells were regarded as lower bounds and underestimates.

On this clonotype itself: No antigen is known for it. Base qualities are not at hand, and no much larger clone is one base apart.

The donors were around 39 Caucasian individuals from Russia, aged roughly 6 to 100 years, who were systemically healthy. Ten milliliters of peripheral blood were drawn from each donor into EDTA-treated Vacutainer tubes. PBMCs were isolated by Ficoll-Paque density-gradient centrifugation, with at least 7 million obtained per sample. Trizol reagent was used to extract total RNA from PBMCs, with at least 5 micrograms per sample. Naive CD45RAhigh/CD27high T cell percentages were measured by flow cytometry on a PBMC aliquot from every donor. The method behind the library was 5' RACE. Data came from an Illumina HiSeq 2500. The second PCR ran for about 7 to 11 cycles and used a J-beta primer mix along with a sample-barcoded 5' primer. Each TCR beta cDNA molecule received a unique molecular identifier from a template-switch 5' adaptor carrying 12 random nucleotides. Each sample yielded at least 2.5 million CDR3-containing paired-end reads. First-strand cDNA was synthesized from all RNA with the Mint cDNA synthesis kit, primed by a TRBC-specific oligonucleotide. Following uracil-DNA glycosylase treatment, a first 18-cycle PCR with universal primers M1SS and BC2_uni_R was performed on all cDNA. Under the source paper's analysis protocol: Normalization of each sample was performed by random selection of 1 million high-quality reads, each carrying a distinct molecular identifier. Reads with shared molecular identifiers were discarded instead of being binned into consensus sequences. MiTCR, set to a Q25 quality threshold and the strictest error-elimination algorithm, was used for CDR3 identification, clonotype clustering and error correction. A nonparametric unseen species model using Euler transformation provided a lower-bound estimate of total TCR beta diversity. Using fastp trimming at Q25 and MiXCR clonotype assembly, TCRdb reanalyzed the public sequencing data and kept in-frame beta chains. Each entry is one CDR3 protein sequence, shown with its most common DNA and genes. These V and J calls derive from TCRdb rather than the authors' analysis. This sample holds around 1,000,000 distinct CDR3 sequences; under 40% were observed only once. Around 13% of the sample goes to the ten largest clones.

The CDR3 starts with the cysteine, ends with the phenylalanine, and has 11 residues. Only the CDR3 portion is preserved as DNA: 33 bases, with reading frame beginning at the first base. V is pared back by 7 bases and J by 6 bases, with 8 bases lying between the germline termini. Sequenced sample: blood. The receptor was isolated from a man between 18 and 29 years old in good health. The chain links TRBV12-3 or TRBV12-4 with TRBJ2-3; the D gene assignment is ambiguous. CDR3 reads: CASNFGDTQYF. The nucleotides are TGTGCCAGCAATTTTGGGGATACGCAGTATTTT.